This T cell receptor beta chain derives from a study of blood T cell repertoires in COVID-19. Study background: T cells, B-cell-depleted T cells, or PBMCs supplied cDNA or gDNA.

In the study's own analysis: Estimates of nucleated cell counts were drawn from the amplification of reference gene primers. Sequencing used immunoSEQ multiplex PCR; TCRdb keeps in-frame clones, though not all of them. V, J and clone size are those of that table, while D and trimming were read from the DNA. The sample holds more than 70,000 clones, roughly 80% seen once. The CDR3 sequence is 16 residues long. V was cut by 6 bases and J by 0 bases, with 12 bases left in between. CDR1 is SGHTA, CDR2 FQGNSA, per germline. The receptor's source is a woman of 80 years or more with active or convalescent COVID-19. The genes are TRBV7-2 and TRBJ1-6; a weak D match, TRBD1 (6 bases). Specimen: peripheral blood. The CDR3 region has the DNA TGTGCCAGCAGAAAAAGACAGGACTCCTATAATTCACCCCTCCACTTT. Residues: CASRKRQDSYNSPLHF.